This TCR beta chain was profiled in a study of technical replicates of blood from a few donors. Produced via immunoSEQ multiplex PCR; TCRdb's table is partial and in-frame only. Altogether about 76,000 clones are present, roughly 91% being singletons, with the ten largest covering around 0.26%. The CDR3 runs 15 residues. V shed 3 bases, J shed 3 bases, and the junction held 3 bases outside the gene matches. Germline V gives CDR1 SGHTA, CDR2 FQGNSA. The sequence came from a human donor in good health. The rearrangement links TRBV7-2 to TRBJ2-5; TRBD2 aligns across 11 bases. The sequenced sample was T cells isolated from PBMCs. As DNA, the CDR3 is TGTGCCAGCAGCTTCATGACTAGCGGGAAAGAGACCCAGTACTTC. This sequence encodes CASSFMTSGKETQYF.